A selection of T cell receptor beta chains follows, all from one sample in a study of cytomegalovirus exposure and HLA in healthy donors. The data were produced by immunoSEQ multiplex PCR, yet TCRdb's version contains in-frame clones alone and is incomplete. The sample comprises around 100,000 clones, around 79% of which are singletons, and about 14% rests with the top ten. Sequenced sample: PBMCs. All receptors derive from a male donor in good health and CMV-seropositive. CDR3s include the opening cysteine and the closing phenylalanine or tryptophan. D genes are given only for firm matches. Clone size appears in some rows only: once, few, many, or a class for an expanded clone.

len | j_gene | abundance | v_gene | d_gene | CDR3aa | CDR3nt
10 | TRBJ1-2 | . | TRBV29-1 | . | CSASAGGYTF | TGCAGCGCATCGGCGGGGGGCTACACCTTC
13 | TRBJ2-7 | . | TRBV27 | . | CASSFNRAYEQYF | TGTGCCAGCAGTTTTAACAGGGCCTACGAGCAGTACTTC
15 | TRBJ2-1 | . | TRBV6-5 | TRBD1 | CASSYRDRTYNEQFF | TGTGCCAGCAGTTACCGGGACAGAACATACAATGAGCAGTTCTTC
12 | TRBJ2-7 | . | TRBV6-5 | . | CASSSTRYEQYF | TGTGCCAGCAGTTCCACGAGGTACGAGCAGTACTTC
13 | TRBJ1-1 | . | TRBV29-1 | TRBD1 | CSVAGTGGTEAFF | TGCAGCGTTGCCGGGACAGGGGGCACTGAAGCTTTCTTT
16 | TRBJ2-3 | . | TRBV7-2 | TRBD2 | CASRPRLAGGTDTQYF | TGTGCCAGCAGACCACGACTAGCGGGGGGCACAGATACGCAGTATTTT
14 | TRBJ1-3 | . | TRBV10-3 | . | CAISYTGSGNTIYF | TGTGCCATCAGTTACACAGGGAGCGGAAACACCATATATTTT
16 | TRBJ2-7 | . | TRBV5-1 | TRBD2 | CASSPKAAGGRYEQYF | TGCGCCAGCAGCCCCAAAGCGGCGGGGGGGCGCTACGAGCAGTACTTC
12 | TRBJ2-7 | . | TRBV15 | . | CATQDSGYEQYF | TGTGCCACCCAAGATTCGGGGTACGAGCAGTACTTC
20 | TRBJ2-1 | . | TRBV4-3 | TRBD2 | CASSQDLVGGGALGYNEQFF | TGCGCCAGCAGCCAAGATCTTGTAGGCGGGGGGGCATTGGGCTACAATGAGCAGTTCTTC
11 | TRBJ1-1 | . | TRBV19 | . | CASTGRSEAFF | TGTGCCAGTACCGGCAGGTCTGAAGCTTTCTTT
14 | TRBJ2-5 | . | TRBV11-2 | . | CASSSDRCQETQYF | TGTGCCAGCAGCTCTGACAGGTGCCAAGAGACCCAGTACTTC
13 | TRBJ2-7 | few | TRBV6-1 | . | CASSLDWAYEQYF | TGTGCCAGCAGTTTAGACTGGGCCTACGAGCAGTACTTC
15 | TRBJ2-7 | . | TRBV10-1 | . | CASVLGRGVPYEQYF | TGCGCCAGCGTACTAGGGAGGGGGGTACCCTACGAGCAGTACTTC
12 | TRBJ2-7 | . | TRBV5-1 | . | CASSPVGYEQYF | TGCGCCAGCAGCCCGGTGGGCTACGAGCAGTACTTC
14 | TRBJ2-1 | . | TRBV15 | . | CATSRGGVSNEQFF | TGTGCCACCAGCAGAGGGGGGGTCTCCAATGAGCAGTTCTTC
15 | TRBJ2-7 | few | TRBV27 | TRBD2 | CASRSGLAGLYEQYF | TGTGCCAGCAGATCTGGACTAGCTGGATTGTACGAGCAGTACTTC
16 | TRBJ1-1 | . | TRBV19 | TRBD1 | CASIAETGQMNTEAFF | TGTGCCAGTATCGCAGAGACGGGACAGATGAACACTGAAGCTTTCTTT
15 | TRBJ2-7 | . | TRBV15 | . | CATSTWDKSSYEQYF | TGTGCCACCAGCACCTGGGACAAAAGCTCCTACGAGCAGTACTTC
14 | TRBJ1-2 | . | TRBV6-5 | . | CASSYTGSHYGYTF | TGTGCCAGCAGTTATACAGGGTCCCACTATGGCTACACCTTC
14 | TRBJ2-5 | . | TRBV7-9 | TRBD2 | CASSFSGGPETQYF | TGTGCCAGCAGTTTCTCGGGGGGGCCAGAGACCCAGTACTTC
14 | TRBJ2-3 | . | TRBV7-3 | . | CASSLTRSTDTQYF | TGTGCCAGCAGCTTAACTCGTAGCACAGATACGCAGTATTTT
16 | TRBJ1-5 | . | TRBV19 | TRBD1 | CASSLPRQGSNQPQHF | TGTGCCAGTAGTTTGCCCCGACAGGGAAGCAATCAGCCCCAGCATTTT
15 | TRBJ1-1 | . | TRBV6-5 | TRBD1 | CASSSHRQGDPEAFF | TGTGCCAGCAGTTCCCACCGACAGGGAGATCCTGAAGCTTTCTTT
16 | TRBJ2-5 | . | TRBV11-2 | . | CASSLGAGVPQETQYF | TGTGCCAGCAGCTTAGGGGCAGGGGTTCCTCAAGAGACCCAGTACTTC
13 | TRBJ1-4 | . | TRBV19 | . | CASNGQSYEKLFF | TGTGCCAGTAATGGGCAGAGCTATGAAAAACTGTTTTTT
16 | TRBJ2-4 | . | TRBV4-3 | TRBD1 | CASSQDWGTGARIQYF | TGCGCCAGCAGCCAAGATTGGGGGACAGGGGCCCGCATTCAGTACTTC
17 | TRBJ2-2 | . | TRBV11-3 | . | CASSLEWGGTNTGELFF | TGTGCCAGCAGCTTAGAGTGGGGGGGCACGAACACCGGGGAGCTGTTTTTT
15 | TRBJ1-3 | . | TRBV5-1 | . | CASSLAGRGGNTIYF | TGCGCCAGCAGCTTGGCCGGGAGGGGAGGAAACACCATATATTTT
13 | TRBJ1-6 | . | TRBV14 | . | CASSPGWGSPLHF | TGTGCCAGCAGCCCAGGGTGGGGTTCACCCCTCCACTTT
14 | TRBJ1-6 | . | TRBV5-1 | . | CASSLMTAYSPLHF | TGCGCCAGCAGCTTGATGACAGCATATTCACCCCTCCACTTT
15 | TRBJ1-4 | . | TRBV18 | . | CASSTNQGPDEKLFF | TGTGCCAGCTCAACCAATCAGGGGCCGGATGAAAAACTGTTTTTT
15 | TRBJ2-7 | . | TRBV28 | TRBD1 | CASSPGQGARREQYF | TGTGCCAGCAGTCCGGGACAGGGGGCGCGTCGCGAGCAGTACTTC
18 | TRBJ2-2 | . | TRBV13 | . | CASRVGAIWEKNTGELFF | TGTGCCAGCAGGGTGGGTGCAATTTGGGAGAAGAACACCGGGGAGCTGTTTTTT
14 | TRBJ1-5 | . | TRBV27 | . | CASSLSPGYQPQHF | TGTGCCAGCAGTTTAAGTCCAGGCTATCAGCCCCAGCATTTT
14 | TRBJ1-1 | . | TRBV27 | . | CASSYRTGSTEAFF | TGTGCCAGCAGTTACCGGACGGGAAGCACTGAAGCTTTCTTT
14 | TRBJ2-5 | . | TRBV28 | TRBD1 | CASSSPGTEETQYF | TGTGCCAGCAGTTCTCCCGGGACAGAAGAGACCCAGTACTTC
15 | TRBJ1-1 | once | TRBV6-5 | . | CASSSRGLINTEAFF | TGTGCCAGCAGCTCTAGGGGACTGATCAACACTGAAGCTTTCTTT
14 | TRBJ1-3 | . | TRBV7-2 | . | CASSSQGWGGTIYF | TGTGCCAGCAGCTCGCAAGGGTGGGGAGGCACCATATATTTT
16 | TRBJ2-3 | . | TRBV13 | TRBD2 | CASSWMSGGRTDTQYF | TGTGCCAGCAGCTGGATGAGCGGGGGTCGCACAGATACGCAGTATTTT
13 | TRBJ2-5 | . | TRBV6-1 | . | CASRLEGQETQYF | TGTGCCAGCCGACTAGAAGGGCAAGAGACCCAGTACTTC
16 | TRBJ2-1 | . | TRBV5-5 | TRBD1 | CASSPFSGTGAYEQFF | TGTGCCAGCAGCCCCTTCTCCGGGACAGGGGCGTATGAGCAGTTCTTC
17 | TRBJ1-1 | . | TRBV11-2 | . | CASSLAPLLRGTTEAFF | TGTGCCAGCAGCTTAGCTCCCCTCCTCAGGGGTACCACTGAAGCTTTCTTT
15 | TRBJ2-1 | . | TRBV5-4 | TRBD1 | CASSLKDRDYNEQFF | TGTGCCAGCAGCCTAAAGGACAGGGACTACAATGAGCAGTTCTTC
14 | TRBJ2-2 | . | TRBV5-4 | . | CASSSDKNTGELFF | TGTGCCAGCAGCTCGGACAAGAACACCGGGGAGCTGTTTTTT
14 | TRBJ2-5 | . | TRBV11-1 | TRBD2 | CASSLETSWGTQYF | TGTGCCAGCAGCTTAGAGACTAGCTGGGGGACCCAGTACTTC
19 | TRBJ1-2 | few | TRBV4-3 | . | CASSQDNGLGDTSYYGYTF | TGCGCCAGCAGCCAAGATAATGGATTGGGGGACACCTCATACTATGGCTACACCTTC
13 | TRBJ1-1 | . | TRBV27 | . | CASSFSELTEAFF | TGTGCCAGCAGTTTTAGTGAGCTAACTGAAGCTTTCTTT
14 | TRBJ1-1 | . | TRBV2 | TRBD1 | CASSATAGGTEAFF | TGTGCCAGCAGTGCAACGGCAGGGGGCACTGAAGCTTTCTTT
14 | TRBJ1-5 | . | TRBV4-3 | TRBD1 | CASSQWTGTQPQHF | TGCGCCAGCAGCCAATGGACAGGGACACAGCCCCAGCATTTT
12 | TRBJ2-7 | . | TRBV30 | . | CAWSIDIREQYF | TGTGCCTGGAGTATTGACATTCGCGAGCAGTACTTC
16 | TRBJ1-1 | few | TRBV6-1 | . | CASSEAYAGGLTEAFF | TGTGCCAGCAGTGAAGCCTACGCGGGGGGTCTCACTGAAGCTTTCTTT
16 | TRBJ2-5 | . | TRBV5-1 | . | CASFELDLMAQETQYF | TGCGCCAGCTTTGAACTAGACCTCATGGCCCAAGAGACCCAGTACTTC
14 | TRBJ2-7 | . | TRBV30 | TRBD1 | CAWKGAGGRSEQYF | TGTGCCTGGAAGGGGGCAGGGGGAAGGAGCGAGCAGTACTTC
14 | TRBJ1-1 | once | TRBV10-3 | . | CAISDLGAEAEAFF | TGTGCCATCAGTGATCTGGGGGCGGAGGCTGAAGCTTTCTTT
12 | TRBJ2-7 | . | TRBV10-3 | . | CAIGSRLNEQYF | TGTGCCATCGGGTCCCGACTTAACGAGCAGTACTTC
14 | TRBJ1-2 | . | TRBV19 | TRBD1 | CATAQGATNYGYTF | TGTGCCACCGCCCAGGGGGCTACTAACTATGGCTACACCTTC
15 | TRBJ1-2 | few | TRBV6-6 | . | CASSRPGEKGYGYTF | TGTGCCAGCAGTCGACCAGGGGAAAAGGGCTATGGCTACACCTTC
15 | TRBJ2-1 | . | TRBV10-3 | TRBD2 | CAISEGSGGNNEQFF | TGTGCCATCAGTGAAGGTAGCGGGGGAAACAATGAGCAGTTCTTC
18 | TRBJ2-3 | . | TRBV7-2 | TRBD2 | CASSLGSGGVGATDTQYF | TGTGCCAGCAGCTTAGGTAGCGGGGGGGTAGGGGCCACAGATACGCAGTATTTT